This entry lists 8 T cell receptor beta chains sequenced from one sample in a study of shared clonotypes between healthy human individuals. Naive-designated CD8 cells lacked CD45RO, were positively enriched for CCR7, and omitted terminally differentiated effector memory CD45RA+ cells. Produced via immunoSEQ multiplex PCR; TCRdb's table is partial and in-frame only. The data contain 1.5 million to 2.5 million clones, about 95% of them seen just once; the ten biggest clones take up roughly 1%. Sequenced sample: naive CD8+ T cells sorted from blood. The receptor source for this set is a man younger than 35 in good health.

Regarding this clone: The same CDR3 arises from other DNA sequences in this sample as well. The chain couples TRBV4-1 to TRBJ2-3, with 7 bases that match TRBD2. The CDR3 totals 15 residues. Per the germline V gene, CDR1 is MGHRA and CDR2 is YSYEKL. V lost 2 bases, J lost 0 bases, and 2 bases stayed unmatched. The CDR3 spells CASSQREGSTDTQYF. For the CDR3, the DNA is TGCGCCAGCAGCCAAAGGGAGGGTAGCACAGATACGCAGTATTTT.

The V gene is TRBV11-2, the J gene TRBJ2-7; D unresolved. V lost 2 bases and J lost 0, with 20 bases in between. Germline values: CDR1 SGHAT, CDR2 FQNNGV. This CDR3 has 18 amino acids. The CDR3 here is CASSLPFGGQTTSYEQYF. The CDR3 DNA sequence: TGTGCCAGCAGCTTACCCTTTGGTGGTCAGACCACCTCCTACGAGCAGTACTTC.

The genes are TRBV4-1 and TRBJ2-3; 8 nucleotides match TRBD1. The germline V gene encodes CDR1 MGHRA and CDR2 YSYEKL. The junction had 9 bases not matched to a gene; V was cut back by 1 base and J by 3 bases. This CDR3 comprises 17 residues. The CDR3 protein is CASSQASQGAQTDTQYF. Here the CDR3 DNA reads TGCGCCAGCAGCCAAGCTTCGCAGGGGGCGCAGACAGATACGCAGTATTTT.

The CDR3 DNA follows: TGTGCCAGCAGTTATCGCCCGGGGACAGTGAACACTGAAGCTTTCTTT. This sequence encodes CASSYRPGTVNTEAFF. V is TRBV6-5 and J is TRBJ1-1; 7 nucleotides match TRBD1. The germline V gene encodes CDR1 MNHEY and CDR2 SVGAGI. Losses at the gene ends were 3 bases for V and 0 bases for J; bases not matched to a gene: 7. The CDR3 runs 16 residues.

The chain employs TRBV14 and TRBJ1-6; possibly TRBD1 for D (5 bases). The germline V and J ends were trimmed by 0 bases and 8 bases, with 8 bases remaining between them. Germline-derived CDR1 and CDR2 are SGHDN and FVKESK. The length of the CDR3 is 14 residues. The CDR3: CASSQETVYSPLHF. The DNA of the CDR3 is TGTGCCAGCAGCCAAGAGACAGTCTATTCACCCCTCCACTTT.

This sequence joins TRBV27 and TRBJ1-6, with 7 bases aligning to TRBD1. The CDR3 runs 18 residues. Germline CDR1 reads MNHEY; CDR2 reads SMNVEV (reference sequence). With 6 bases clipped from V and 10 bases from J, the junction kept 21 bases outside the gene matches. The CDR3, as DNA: TGTGCCAGCAGCCCACTATATTCCCCGACAGGGCTGGGATCACCCCTCCACTTT. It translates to CASSPLYSPTGLGSPLHF.

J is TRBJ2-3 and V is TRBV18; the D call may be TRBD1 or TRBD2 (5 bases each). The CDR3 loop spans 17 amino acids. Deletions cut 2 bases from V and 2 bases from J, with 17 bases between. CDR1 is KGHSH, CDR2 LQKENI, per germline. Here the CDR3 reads CASSPGTERKPTDTQYF. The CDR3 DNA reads TGTGCCAGCTCACCAGGGACCGAGAGGAAACCCACAGATACGCAGTATTTT.

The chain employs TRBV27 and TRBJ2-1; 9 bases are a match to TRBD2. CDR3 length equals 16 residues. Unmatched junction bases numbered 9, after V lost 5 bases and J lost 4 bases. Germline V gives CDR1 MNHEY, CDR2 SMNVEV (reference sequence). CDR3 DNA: TGTGCCAGCAGTACATCTAGCGGGGAGCGATACAATGAGCAGTTCTTC. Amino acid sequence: CASSTSSGERYNEQFF.